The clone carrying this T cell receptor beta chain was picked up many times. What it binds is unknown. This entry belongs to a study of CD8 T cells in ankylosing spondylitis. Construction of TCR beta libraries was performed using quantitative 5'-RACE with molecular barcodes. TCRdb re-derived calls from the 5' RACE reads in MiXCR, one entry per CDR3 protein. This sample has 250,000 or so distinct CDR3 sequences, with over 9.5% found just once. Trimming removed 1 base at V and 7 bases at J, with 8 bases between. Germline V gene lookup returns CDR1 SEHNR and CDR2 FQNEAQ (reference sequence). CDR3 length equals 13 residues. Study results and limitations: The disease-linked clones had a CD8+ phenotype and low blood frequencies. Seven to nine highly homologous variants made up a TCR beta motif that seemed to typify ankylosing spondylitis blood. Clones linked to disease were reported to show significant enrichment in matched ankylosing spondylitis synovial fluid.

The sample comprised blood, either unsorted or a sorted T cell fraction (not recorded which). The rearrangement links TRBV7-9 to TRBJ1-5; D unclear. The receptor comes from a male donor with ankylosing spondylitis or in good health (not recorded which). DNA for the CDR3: TGTGCCAGCAGCTTAGGGAGTGGGCAGCCCCAGCATTTT. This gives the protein CASSLGSGQPQHF.